The rows below give T cell receptor beta chains drawn from one sample of a study of cytomegalovirus exposure and HLA in healthy donors. Measured with immunoSEQ multiplex PCR; TCRdb has only the in-frame clones, and not every one. The data contain about 94,000 clones, less than 8% of them singletons. The material sequenced was PBMCs. The receptors derive from a middle-aged man in good health and CMV-seronegative. Both conserved end residues are trimmed from each CDR3.

CDR3 protein	J gene	V gene
ASSLSMSPTGGEAF	TRBJ1-1	TRBV7-2
ASSPGQGMATNEKLF	TRBJ1-4	TRBV28
ASSQTRTAHTGELF	TRBJ2-2	TRBV4-3
ASSQGSSYNSPLH	TRBJ1-6	TRBV18
ASSESDRGLRTDTQY	TRBJ2-3	TRBV7-9
ASSESRGLNTQY	TRBJ2-3	TRBV7-2
TSSRKSELGQF	TRBJ2-1	TRBV1
ASSYSFMSPGELF	TRBJ2-2	TRBV6-5
ASSVGGGSTEAF	TRBJ1-1	TRBV6-1
ASSVSGTGGPLH	TRBJ1-6	TRBV9
ASSRAMATNEKLF	TRBJ1-4	TRBV28
ASSVEAGAYEQY	TRBJ2-7	TRBV6-1
ASSENPRYGYT	TRBJ1-2	TRBV6-1
ASSGDRGYEQY	TRBJ2-7	TRBV6-1
ASLQGASSTDTQY	TRBJ2-3	TRBV5-1
ASSHPGYEQY	TRBJ2-7	TRBV14
ARPAGYGYT	TRBJ1-2	TRBV30
ASRTRDSVNQPQH	TRBJ1-5	TRBV6-5
ASSTTAGGGEQF	TRBJ2-1	TRBV5-6
ASSATGGSNQPQH	TRBJ1-5	TRBV9
ASQGAYGYT	TRBJ1-2	TRBV6-5
ASSSGRGSNQPQH	TRBJ1-5	TRBV5-5
ASIRTGQRYGYT	TRBJ1-2	TRBV19
ASSYQTSGLNTGELF	TRBJ2-2	TRBV7-3
ASSPNLGGGVYNEQF	TRBJ2-1	TRBV7-2
ATSVGQEDYGYT	TRBJ1-2	TRBV15
ARGTGDGTQY	TRBJ2-3	TRBV10-1
ASSPNPGQGRNTIY	TRBJ1-3	TRBV4-2
ASSLGRGSYEQY	TRBJ2-7	TRBV5-6
SASLGAQEKLF	TRBJ1-4	TRBV29-1
ASSSYSGDSYNEQF	TRBJ2-1	TRBV28
ASSQDSGSRTGELF	TRBJ2-2	TRBV4-2
ASSIMTGVDEQY	TRBJ2-7	TRBV19
ASSLGVEQY	TRBJ2-7	TRBV6-6
ASSKILGQGNYGYT	TRBJ1-2	TRBV21-1
ASSPDRGIYEQY	TRBJ2-7	TRBV5-4
ATRGGYTEAF	TRBJ1-1	TRBV11-1
ASKAAATNEKLF	TRBJ1-4	TRBV2
ASRLRGISAYNEQF	TRBJ2-1	TRBV5-1
ATSRAGTGAWNYGYT	TRBJ1-2	TRBV15
ASSRGPVDNEKLF	TRBJ1-4	TRBV4-2
ASSPDSYEQY	TRBJ2-7	TRBV5-1
ASSAYSGLSSYNEQF	TRBJ2-1	TRBV25-1
AWSGPGTGGVKQY	TRBJ2-5	TRBV30
ASSPGTGPYEQY	TRBJ2-7	TRBV27
ASSLLGQGRAYEQY	-	TRBV28
TSSVEGGRNQPQH	TRBJ1-5	TRBV9
ASSELTVSGENTEAF	TRBJ1-1	TRBV27